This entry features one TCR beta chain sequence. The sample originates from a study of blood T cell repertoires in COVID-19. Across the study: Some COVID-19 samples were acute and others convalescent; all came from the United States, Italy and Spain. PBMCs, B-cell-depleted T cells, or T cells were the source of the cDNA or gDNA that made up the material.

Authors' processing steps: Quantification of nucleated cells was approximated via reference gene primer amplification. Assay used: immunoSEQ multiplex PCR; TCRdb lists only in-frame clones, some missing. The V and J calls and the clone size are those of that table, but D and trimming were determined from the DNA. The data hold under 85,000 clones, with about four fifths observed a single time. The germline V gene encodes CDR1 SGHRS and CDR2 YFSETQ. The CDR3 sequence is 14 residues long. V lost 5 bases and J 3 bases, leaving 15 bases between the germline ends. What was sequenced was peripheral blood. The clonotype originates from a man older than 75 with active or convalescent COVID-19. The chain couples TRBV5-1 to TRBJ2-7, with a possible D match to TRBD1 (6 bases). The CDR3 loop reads CASRQQGSGYEQYF. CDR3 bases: TGCGCCAGCAGACAACAGGGTTCTGGCTACGAGCAGTACTTC. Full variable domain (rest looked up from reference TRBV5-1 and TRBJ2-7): KAGVTQTPRYLIKTRGQQVTLSCSPISGHRSVSWYQQTPGQGLQFLFEYFSETQRNKGNFPGRFSGRQFSNSRSEMNVSTLELGDSALYLCASRQQGSGYEQYFGPGTRLTVT.